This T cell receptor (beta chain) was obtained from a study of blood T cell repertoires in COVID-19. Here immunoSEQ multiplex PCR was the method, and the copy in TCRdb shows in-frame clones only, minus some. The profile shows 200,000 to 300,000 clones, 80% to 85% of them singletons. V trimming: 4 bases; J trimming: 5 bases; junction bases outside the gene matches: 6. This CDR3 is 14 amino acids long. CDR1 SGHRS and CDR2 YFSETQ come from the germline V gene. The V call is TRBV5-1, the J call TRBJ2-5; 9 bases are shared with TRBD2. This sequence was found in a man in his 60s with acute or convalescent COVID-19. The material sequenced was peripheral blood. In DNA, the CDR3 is TGCGCCAGCAGCCGCGGGGGGGCGCCGGAGACCCAGTACTTC. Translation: CASSRGGAPETQYF.